This T cell receptor beta chain was profiled in a study of blood T cell repertoires in COVID-19. Background on the study: COVID-19 samples, acute and convalescent, were from the United States, Italy and Spain.

The CDR3 loop spans 20 amino acids. V lost 2 bases, J lost 0 bases, and 12 bases stayed unmatched. CDR1 is ENHRY and CDR2 is SYGVKD in the germline V gene. In the authors' methods: Quantification of nucleated cells was approximated via reference gene primer amplification. Some clones are missing from TCRdb's copy, which holds only in-frame ones; the method was immunoSEQ multiplex PCR. V and J calls and clone size follow that table, whereas D and trimming were derived from the DNA. The sample contains about 20,000 clones, about 91% of which appear only once. This chain uses TRBV10-3 with TRBJ2-6; 8 bases align to TRBD1. This sequence was found in a man in his 70s with active COVID-19. The sequenced material came from peripheral blood. The CDR3 bases are TGTGCCATCAGTGAGGCCCCCGGACAGGGAAAGAGCTCTGGGGCCAACGTCCTGACTTTC. It codes for CAISEAPGQGKSSGANVLTF.